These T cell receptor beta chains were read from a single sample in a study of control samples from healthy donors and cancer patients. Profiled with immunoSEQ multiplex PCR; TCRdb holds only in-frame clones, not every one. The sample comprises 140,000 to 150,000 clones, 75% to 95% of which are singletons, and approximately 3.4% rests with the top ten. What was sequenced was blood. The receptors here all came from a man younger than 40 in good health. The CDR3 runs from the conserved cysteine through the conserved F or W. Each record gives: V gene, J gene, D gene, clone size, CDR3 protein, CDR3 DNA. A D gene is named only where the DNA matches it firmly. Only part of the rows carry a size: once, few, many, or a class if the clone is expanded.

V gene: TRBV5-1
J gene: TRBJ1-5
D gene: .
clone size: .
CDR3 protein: CASSLGTGQPQHF
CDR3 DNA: TGCGCCAGCAGCTTGGGCACCGGGCAGCCCCAGCATTTT

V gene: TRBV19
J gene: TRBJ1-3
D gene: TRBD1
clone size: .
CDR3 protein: CASSKTTGGAYGNTIYF
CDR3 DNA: TGTGCCAGTAGTAAAACAACAGGGGGCGCGTATGGAAACACCATATATTTT

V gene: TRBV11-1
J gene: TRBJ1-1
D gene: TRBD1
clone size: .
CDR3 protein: CASSYRGGYTEAFF
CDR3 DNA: TGTGCCAGCAGCTACAGGGGAGGTTACACTGAAGCTTTCTTT

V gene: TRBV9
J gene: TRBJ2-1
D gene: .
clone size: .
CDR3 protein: CASSVVGANYNEQFF
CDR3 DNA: TGTGCCAGCAGCGTAGTGGGGGCGAATTACAATGAGCAGTTCTTC

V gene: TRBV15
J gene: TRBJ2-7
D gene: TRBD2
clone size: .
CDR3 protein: CATSSTSAGVYEQYF
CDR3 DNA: TGTGCCACCAGCAGTACTAGCGCGGGGGTCTACGAGCAGTACTTC

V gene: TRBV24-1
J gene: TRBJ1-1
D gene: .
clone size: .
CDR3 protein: CATSDYRDTEAFF
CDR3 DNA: TGTGCCACCAGTGATTACCGAGACACTGAAGCTTTCTTT

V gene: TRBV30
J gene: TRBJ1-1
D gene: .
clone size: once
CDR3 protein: CASPFGPWAFF
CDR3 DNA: TGTGCCTCTCCTTTCGGGCCTTGGGCTTTCTTT

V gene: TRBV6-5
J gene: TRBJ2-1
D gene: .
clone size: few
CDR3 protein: CASSRDAGSNNEQFF
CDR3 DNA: TGTGCCAGCAGTAGGGATGCGGGGAGTAACAATGAGCAGTTCTTC

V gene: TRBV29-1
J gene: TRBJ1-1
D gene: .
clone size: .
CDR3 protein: CSVEVGEYTEAFF
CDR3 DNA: TGCAGCGTTGAAGTAGGAGAGTACACTGAAGCTTTCTTT

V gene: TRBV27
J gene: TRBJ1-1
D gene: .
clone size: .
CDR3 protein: CASSSRGYLNTEAFF
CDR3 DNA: TGTGCCAGCAGTTCCCGGGGATACCTAAACACTGAAGCTTTCTTT

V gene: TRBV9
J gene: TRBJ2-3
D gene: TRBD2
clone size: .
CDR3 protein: CASSPAAGGPTDTQYF
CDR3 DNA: TGTGCCAGCAGCCCCGCCGCGGGGGGGCCCACAGATACGCAGTATTTT

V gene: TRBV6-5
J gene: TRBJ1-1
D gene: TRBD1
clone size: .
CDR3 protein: CASSRGTGTEAFF
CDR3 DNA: TGTGCCAGCAGCCGAGGGACAGGCACTGAAGCTTTCTTT

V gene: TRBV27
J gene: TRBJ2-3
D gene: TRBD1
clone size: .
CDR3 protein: CASSLSGRGFTQYF
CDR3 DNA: TGTGCCAGCAGTTTATCGGGCAGGGGGTTTACGCAGTATTTT

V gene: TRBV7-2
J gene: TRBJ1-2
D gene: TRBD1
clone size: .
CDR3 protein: CASSSGGNYGYTF
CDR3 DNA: TGTGCCAGCAGCTCAGGGGGAAACTATGGCTACACCTTC

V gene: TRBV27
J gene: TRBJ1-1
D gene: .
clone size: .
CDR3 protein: CASSLFRDMNTEAFF
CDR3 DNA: TGTGCCAGCAGTTTATTCAGGGACATGAACACTGAAGCTTTCTTT

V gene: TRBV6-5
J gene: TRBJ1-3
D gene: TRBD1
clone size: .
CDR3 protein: CASSYGQVLSGNTIYF
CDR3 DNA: TGTGCCAGCAGTTACGGACAGGTTCTCTCTGGAAACACCATATATTTT

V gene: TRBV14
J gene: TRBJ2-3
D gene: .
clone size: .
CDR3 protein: CASSQYNPSTDTQYF
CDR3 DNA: TGTGCCAGCAGCCAATACAACCCTAGCACAGATACGCAGTATTTT

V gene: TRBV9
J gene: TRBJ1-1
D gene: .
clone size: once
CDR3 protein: CASSVGPSAFF
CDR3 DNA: TGTGCCAGCAGCGTGGGACCATCAGCTTTCTTT

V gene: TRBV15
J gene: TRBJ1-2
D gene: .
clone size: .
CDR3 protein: CATSRDRGNYGYTF
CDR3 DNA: TGTGCCACCAGCAGAGATCGGGGAAACTATGGCTACACCTTC

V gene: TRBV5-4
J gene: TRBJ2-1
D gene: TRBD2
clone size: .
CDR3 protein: CASSREIAGGYNEQFF
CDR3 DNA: TGTGCCAGCAGCCGCGAAATAGCGGGGGGATACAATGAGCAGTTCTTC

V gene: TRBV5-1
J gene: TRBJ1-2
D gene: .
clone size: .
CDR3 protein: CASSLAAGLDYTF
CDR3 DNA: TGCGCCAGCAGCTTGGCGGCAGGGCTCGACTACACCTTC

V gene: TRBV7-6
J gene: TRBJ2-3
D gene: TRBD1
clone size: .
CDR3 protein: CASSTRTGGGTDTQYF
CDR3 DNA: TGTGCCAGCAGCACCAGGACAGGGGGCGGCACAGATACGCAGTATTTT

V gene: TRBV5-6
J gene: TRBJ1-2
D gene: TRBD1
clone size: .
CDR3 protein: CASSQGTGFAGYTF
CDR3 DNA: TGTGCCAGCAGTCAAGGGACAGGTTTCGCTGGCTACACCTTC

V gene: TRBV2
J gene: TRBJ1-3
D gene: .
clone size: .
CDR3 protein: CASSPSRGADLADTIYF
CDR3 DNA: TGTGCCAGCAGCCCAAGCCGCGGGGCCGACTTAGCGGACACCATATATTTT

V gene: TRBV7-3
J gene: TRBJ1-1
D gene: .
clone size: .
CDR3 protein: CASSLSWGDTEAFF
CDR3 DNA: TGTGCCAGCAGCTTATCATGGGGGGACACTGAAGCTTTCTTT

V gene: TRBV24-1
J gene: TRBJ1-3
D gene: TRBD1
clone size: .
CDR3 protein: CATSDPGQAGNTIYF
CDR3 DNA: TGTGCCACCAGTGATCCGGGACAGGCTGGAAACACCATATATTTT

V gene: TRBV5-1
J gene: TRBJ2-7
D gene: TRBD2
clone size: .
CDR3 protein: CASSLPREDEQYF
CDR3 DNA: TGCGCCAGCAGCTTGCCGCGGGAGGACGAGCAGTACTTC

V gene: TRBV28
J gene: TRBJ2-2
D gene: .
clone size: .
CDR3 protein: CASSLLRTEYTGELFF
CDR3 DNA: TGTGCCAGCAGTTTATTGCGGACAGAGTACACCGGGGAGCTGTTTTTT

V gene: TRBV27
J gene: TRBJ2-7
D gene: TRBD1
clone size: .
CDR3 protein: CASSFFNPRDSSYEQYF
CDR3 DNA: TGTGCCAGCAGTTTCTTTAACCCTCGGGACAGTTCCTACGAGCAGTACTTC

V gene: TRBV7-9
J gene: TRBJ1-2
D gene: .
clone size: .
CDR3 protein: CASSLGAGDGYTF
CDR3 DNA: TGTGCCAGCAGCTTAGGGGCAGGGGATGGCTACACCTTC

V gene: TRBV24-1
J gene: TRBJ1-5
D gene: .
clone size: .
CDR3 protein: CATSDTRDGSNQPQHF
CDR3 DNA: TGTGCCACCAGTGATACAAGGGACGGAAGCAATCAGCCCCAGCATTTT

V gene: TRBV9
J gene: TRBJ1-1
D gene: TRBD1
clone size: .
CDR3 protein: CASSLQGRNTEAFF
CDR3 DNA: TGTGCCAGCAGCTTACAGGGGAGGAACACTGAAGCTTTCTTT

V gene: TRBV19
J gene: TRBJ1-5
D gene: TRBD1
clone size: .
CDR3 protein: CASQNSQGAGQPQHF
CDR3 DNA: TGTGCCAGTCAGAACTCACAGGGGGCAGGTCAGCCCCAGCATTTT

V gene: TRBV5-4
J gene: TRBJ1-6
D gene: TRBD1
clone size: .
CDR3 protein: CASSLGGTDNSPLHF
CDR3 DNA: TGTGCCAGCAGCTTGGGGGGGACAGATAATTCACCCCTCCACTTT

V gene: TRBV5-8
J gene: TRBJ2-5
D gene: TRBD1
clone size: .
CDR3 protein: CASSLWGQQETQYF
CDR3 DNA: TGTGCCAGCAGCTTGTGGGGACAGCAAGAGACCCAGTACTTC

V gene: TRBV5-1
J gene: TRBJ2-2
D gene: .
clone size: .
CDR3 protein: CASNMGKGANTGELFF
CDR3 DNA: TGCGCCAGCAACATGGGGAAAGGCGCGAACACCGGGGAGCTGTTTTTT

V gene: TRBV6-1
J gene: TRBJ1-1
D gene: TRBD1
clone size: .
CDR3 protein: CASSEDYGTGALNTEAFF
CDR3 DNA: TGTGCCAGCAGTGAAGATTACGGGACAGGAGCCCTAAACACTGAAGCTTTCTTT

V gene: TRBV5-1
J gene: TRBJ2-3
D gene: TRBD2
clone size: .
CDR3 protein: CASSLVAGGQDTQYF
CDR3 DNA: TGCGCCAGCAGCTTGGTAGCGGGGGGGCAAGATACGCAGTATTTT

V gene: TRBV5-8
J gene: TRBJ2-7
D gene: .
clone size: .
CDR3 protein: CASSWTYEQYF
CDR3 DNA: TGTGCCAGCAGCTGGACCTACGAGCAGTACTTC

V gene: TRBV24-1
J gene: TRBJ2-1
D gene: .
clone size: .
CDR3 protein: CATSEKQGISYNEQFF
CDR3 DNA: TGTGCCACCAGTGAGAAACAGGGAATCTCCTACAATGAGCAGTTCTTC

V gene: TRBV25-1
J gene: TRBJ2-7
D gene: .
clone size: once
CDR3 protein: CASSELSYEQYF
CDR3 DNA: TGTGCCAGCAGTGAATTGTCCTACGAGCAGTACTTC

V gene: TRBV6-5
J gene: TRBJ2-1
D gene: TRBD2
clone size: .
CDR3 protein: CASRALAGGLNEQFF
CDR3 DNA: TGTGCCAGCAGGGCCCTAGCGGGGGGCTTAAATGAGCAGTTCTTC

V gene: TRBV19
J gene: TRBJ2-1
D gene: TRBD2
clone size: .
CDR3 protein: CASGAGGIYNEQFF
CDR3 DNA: TGTGCCAGCGGGGCGGGGGGAATCTACAATGAGCAGTTCTTC